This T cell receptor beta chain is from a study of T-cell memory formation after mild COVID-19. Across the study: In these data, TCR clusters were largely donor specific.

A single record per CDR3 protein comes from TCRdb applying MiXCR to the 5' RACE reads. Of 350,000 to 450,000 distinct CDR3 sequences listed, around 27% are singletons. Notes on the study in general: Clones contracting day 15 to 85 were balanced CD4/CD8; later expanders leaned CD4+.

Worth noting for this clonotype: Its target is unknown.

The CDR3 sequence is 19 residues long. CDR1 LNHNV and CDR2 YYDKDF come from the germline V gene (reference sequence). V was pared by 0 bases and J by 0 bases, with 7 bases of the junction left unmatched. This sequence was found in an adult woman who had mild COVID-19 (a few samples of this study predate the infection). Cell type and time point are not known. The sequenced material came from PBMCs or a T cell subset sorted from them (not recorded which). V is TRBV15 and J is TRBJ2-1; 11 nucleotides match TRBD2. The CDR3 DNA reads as TGTGCCACCAGCAGAGAACTAGCGGGGGCGTCAAGCTCCTACAATGAGCAGTTCTTC. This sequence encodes CATSRELAGASSSYNEQFF.